Presented here are 18 T cell receptor beta chains from one specimen sequenced in a study of blood T cells in healthy people across ages. Using a J-beta primer mix together with a sample-barcoded 5' primer, a second PCR was run for roughly 6 to 11 cycles. One entry per CDR3 protein results from TCRdb running MiXCR on the 5' RACE reads. The sample has 650,000 to 950,000 distinct CDR3 sequences; around two fifths are singletons. The specimen was blood. Receptors were obtained from a man in his sixties in good health.

This clonotype turned up a few times. The chain links TRBV7-9 to TRBJ2-4; 11 bases fit TRBD1. The CDR3 runs to 15 residues. CDR1 is SEHNR, CDR2 FQNEAQ, per germline (reference sequence). Unmatched junction bases numbered 14, after V lost 6 bases and J lost 13 bases. In DNA, the CDR3 is TGTGCCAGCAGTCTGGACAGGGGGCTGGCTAGAGAGCAGTACTTC. Translating gives CASSLDRGLAREQYF.

This clonotype occurred a few times. The chain links TRBV5-1 to TRBJ2-5; 8 bases agree with TRBD2. The germline CDR1 and CDR2 sequences are SGHRS and YFSETQ. V lost 0 bases and J lost 2; bases outside the gene matches: 6. The CDR3 is 16 residues long. The CDR3 is CASSLGLAKGQETQYF. CDR3 bases: TGCGCCAGCAGCTTGGGACTAGCGAAAGGACAAGAGACCCAGTACTTC.

This chain connects TRBV20-1 to TRBJ1-5; D unresolved. This CDR3 contains 14 residues. With 2 bases removed from V and 0 bases from J, the gap between germline ends came to 8 bases. The germline V gene has CDR1 DFQATT and CDR2 SNEGSKA (reference sequence). CDR3 protein: CSARSQDSNQPQHF. CDR3 in DNA: TGCAGTGCTAGATCTCAGGATAGCAATCAGCCCCAGCATTTT.

The chain employs TRBV7-9 and TRBJ2-7, with D possibly TRBD1 on 6 matching bases. Germline CDR1 reads SEHNR; CDR2 reads FQNEAQ (reference sequence). There are 15 residues in the CDR3. The V gene lost 4 bases and the J gene lost 2 bases, with 15 bases spanning the gap. The CDR3 spells CASSSDRFYPYEQYF. The CDR3 DNA reads as TGTGCCAGCAGCTCTGACAGGTTTTATCCCTACGAGCAGTACTTC.

At least ten counts were recorded for this clonotype. The rearrangement uses TRBV7-9 and TRBJ2-5, with 14 bases aligning to TRBD2. The length of the CDR3 is 15 residues. Germline loops: CDR1 SEHNR, CDR2 FQNEAQ (reference sequence). The V segment lost 5 bases and the J segment 11 bases; nucleotides outside the gene matches: 10. Written as DNA, the CDR3 is TGTGCCAGCAGCCTGACTAGCGGGGGGGCCAATGAGCAGTACTTC. Protein product: CASSLTSGGANEQYF.

Only a few counts were recorded for this clonotype. The chain couples TRBV7-3 to TRBJ2-3; 7 bases are a match to TRBD1. V lost 6 bases to trimming and J lost 0 bases; unmatched junction nucleotides: 6. Germline V gene sequence: CDR1 SGHTA, CDR2 FQGTGA. The CDR3 is 15 residues long. The CDR3 DNA is TGTGCCAGCAGTATACAGGGGTTTAGCACAGATACGCAGTATTTT. Its translation: CASSIQGFSTDTQYF.

This chain uses TRBV4-1 with TRBJ1-2, with no clear D. Germline lookup yields CDR1 MGHRA and CDR2 YSYEKL. This CDR3 is built from 19 residues. The germline V and J ends were trimmed by 0 bases and 3 bases, with 23 bases remaining between them. The CDR3 region has the DNA TGCGCCAGCAGCCAAGAAGGCGATCTCCCGACGGGGAGAGACTATGGCTACACCTTC. It codes for CASSQEGDLPTGRDYGYTF.

This clonotype was seen a handful of times. The chain has TRBV20-1 and TRBJ2-3; 7 positions match TRBD2. With V trimmed by 1 base and J by 4 bases, 8 bases remained unmatched. CDR1 DFQATT and CDR2 SNEGSKA come from the germline V gene (reference sequence). The CDR3 length is 15 residues. The CDR3 DNA follows: TGCAGTGCTAGAGTGTGGGGGGGGATCGCAGATACGCAGTATTTT. Translation gives CSARVWGGIADTQYF.

The gene calls are TRBV6-1 and TRBJ2-7; unclear D gene. Germline V gives CDR1 MNHNS, CDR2 SASEGT. The CDR3 contains 13 residues. V gave up 3 bases and J gave up 5 bases, with 11 bases separating them. The CDR3 DNA reads as TGTGCCAGCAGTGATAGAGGTTTCGACGAGCAGTACTTC. Translated, it gives CASSDRGFDEQYF.

This chain connects TRBV5-1 to TRBJ2-3; the D gene could be TRBD1 or TRBD2 (5 bases each). The length of the CDR3 is 16 residues. Germline V gene lookup returns CDR1 SGHRS and CDR2 YFSETQ. The V gene lost 0 bases and the J gene lost 2 bases, with 13 bases spanning the gap. The CDR3 DNA is TGCGCCAGCAGCTTGGACTCCGGGGCCCCCACAGATACGCAGTATTTT. Residues: CASSLDSGAPTDTQYF.

Only a few counts were recorded for this clonotype. The chain carries TRBV20-1 and TRBJ2-5, with D perhaps matching TRBD2 (5 bases). V was cut by 3 bases and J by 11 bases, with 13 bases left in between. The CDR3 sequence is 11 residues long. CDR1 is DFQATT, CDR2 SNEGSKA, per germline (reference sequence). The CDR3 DNA reads as TGCAGTGCTAGCCGCGAGGGTGAGCAGTACTTC. This translates into CSASREGEQYF.

A word on this clonotype: Its ends do not fully match the called genes, so a read error is possible. V gene TRBV5-1 combines with J gene TRBJ1-2; tentatively, D is TRBD1 (6 bases). The germline CDR1 and CDR2 sequences are SGHRS and YFSETQ. The CDR3 runs 14 residues. The CDR3 sequence: CANSPDRSNYGYTF. CDR3 sequence (DNA): TGCGCCAACAGCCCGGACAGATCCAACTATGGCTACACCTTC.

This clonotype was seen a handful of times. This sequence joins TRBV7-6 and TRBJ2-1; 10 bases line up with TRBD2. CDR1 is SGHVS and CDR2 is FNYEAQ in the germline V gene. Trimming removed 1 base from V and 5 bases from J; junction bases left unmatched: 5. The CDR3 loop spans 16 amino acids. The CDR3 loop reads CASSLGVLAGNNEQFF. CDR3 DNA sequence: TGTGCCAGCAGCTTAGGGGTACTAGCGGGGAACAATGAGCAGTTCTTC.

As to this clonotype: One junction end disagrees with the germline gene, perhaps due to a read error. This rearrangement joins TRBV5-1 to TRBJ2-1, with D maybe TRBD1 (7 bases). The CDR3 runs to 15 residues. Germline V gives CDR1 SGHRS, CDR2 YFSETQ. The chain's CDR3 is CAGSQGGPLYNEQFF. Here the CDR3 DNA reads TGCGCCGGCAGCCAGGGGGGCCCCCTATACAATGAGCAGTTCTTC.

This clonotype was observed a few times. This clone may be a read error of a much larger clone one base away. This chain links TRBV12-3 or TRBV12-4 with TRBJ1-5, with D hard to call. Trimming removed 3 bases at V and 13 bases at J, with 10 bases between. The CDR3 length is 11 residues. CDR3 DNA: TGTGCCAGCAGTTTGGGAACCGCTCAGCATTTT. It encodes CASSLGTAQHF.

The V and J genes are TRBV24-1 and TRBJ2-5; TRBD1 matches at 8 bases. Germline V gives CDR1 KGHDR, CDR2 SFDVKD. This CDR3 comprises 16 residues. V was pared by 2 bases and J by 5 bases, with 9 bases of the junction left unmatched. DNA of the CDR3: TGTGCCACCAGTGATTATCAGGGGGCAGGGGAGGAGACCCAGTACTTC. Translated: CATSDYQGAGEETQYF.

The chain joins TRBV25-1 to TRBJ2-1; D gene uncertain. V was trimmed by 5 bases and J by 1 base, leaving 9 bases between them. Germline V gives CDR1 MGHDK, CDR2 SYGVNS. This CDR3 region has 14 residues. CDR3 in amino acids: CASSPLGSYNEQFF. Here the CDR3 DNA reads TGTGCCAGCAGTCCATTGGGGTCCTACAATGAGCAGTTCTTC.

V and J are TRBV20-1 and TRBJ2-4; D gene unclear. Per germline, CDR1 DFQATT and CDR2 SNEGSKA (reference sequence). CDR3 length: 13 amino acids. The V end lost 7 bases, the J end lost 1 base, and 11 bases lay between the germline ends. The CDR3 spells CSGVTNAKNIQYF. The CDR3, as DNA: TGCAGTGGGGTGACAAACGCCAAAAACATTCAGTACTTC.